This entry is about one TCR beta chain. Antigen unknown. The data are from a study of T cell responses to AZD1222 COVID-19 vaccine. Here immunoSEQ multiplex PCR was the method, and the copy in TCRdb shows in-frame clones only, minus some. Of roughly 190,000 clones listed, approximately 90% are singletons. The CDR3 covers 15 residues. Germline V gene data show CDR1 as MDHEN and CDR2 as SYDVKM. Unmatched junction bases numbered 3, after V lost 2 bases and J lost 2 bases. The study's findings and limits: Most donors were white British, females outnumbered males, and clonal diversity was possibly underestimated. Only six people who got AZD1222 tested seropositive at baseline.

Here the sequenced sample was peripheral blood, taken 28 days after the second AZD1222 dose. The source of this sequence is an adult who received the AZD1222 COVID-19 vaccine. The chain uses TRBV28 and TRBJ2-3; 8 bases map to TRBD2. The CDR3 loop is CASSLLGLDTDTQYF. The DNA of the CDR3 is TGTGCCAGCAGTTTACTGGGACTAGACACAGATACGCAGTATTTT.